This entry describes one T cell receptor (beta chain). This entry belongs to a study of long-term antiretroviral therapy in people with HIV. CDR3 size: 13 residues. CDR1 is SEHNR and CDR2 is FQNEAQ in the germline V gene (reference sequence). J lost 3 bases, V lost 6 bases, and 0 bases had no gene match. Runs used v3.0 of the immunoSEQ assay and were done at survey level. Using immunoSEQ multiplex PCR, the repertoire was profiled, and TCRdb retains in-frame clones only, with some absent. The repertoire holds approximately 21,000 clones, about 80% seen once, with 4.3% in the top ten. The clonotype was recovered from a man under 40 with HIV. This chain uses TRBV7-9 with TRBJ2-1, with TRBD2 identical over 9 bases. The sample was unsorted PBMCs, taken around 5.9 years after starting antiretroviral therapy. CDR3 sequence reads: CASRLAGYNEQFF. CDR3 coding DNA: TGTGCCAGCAGACTAGCGGGCTACAATGAGCAGTTCTTC.